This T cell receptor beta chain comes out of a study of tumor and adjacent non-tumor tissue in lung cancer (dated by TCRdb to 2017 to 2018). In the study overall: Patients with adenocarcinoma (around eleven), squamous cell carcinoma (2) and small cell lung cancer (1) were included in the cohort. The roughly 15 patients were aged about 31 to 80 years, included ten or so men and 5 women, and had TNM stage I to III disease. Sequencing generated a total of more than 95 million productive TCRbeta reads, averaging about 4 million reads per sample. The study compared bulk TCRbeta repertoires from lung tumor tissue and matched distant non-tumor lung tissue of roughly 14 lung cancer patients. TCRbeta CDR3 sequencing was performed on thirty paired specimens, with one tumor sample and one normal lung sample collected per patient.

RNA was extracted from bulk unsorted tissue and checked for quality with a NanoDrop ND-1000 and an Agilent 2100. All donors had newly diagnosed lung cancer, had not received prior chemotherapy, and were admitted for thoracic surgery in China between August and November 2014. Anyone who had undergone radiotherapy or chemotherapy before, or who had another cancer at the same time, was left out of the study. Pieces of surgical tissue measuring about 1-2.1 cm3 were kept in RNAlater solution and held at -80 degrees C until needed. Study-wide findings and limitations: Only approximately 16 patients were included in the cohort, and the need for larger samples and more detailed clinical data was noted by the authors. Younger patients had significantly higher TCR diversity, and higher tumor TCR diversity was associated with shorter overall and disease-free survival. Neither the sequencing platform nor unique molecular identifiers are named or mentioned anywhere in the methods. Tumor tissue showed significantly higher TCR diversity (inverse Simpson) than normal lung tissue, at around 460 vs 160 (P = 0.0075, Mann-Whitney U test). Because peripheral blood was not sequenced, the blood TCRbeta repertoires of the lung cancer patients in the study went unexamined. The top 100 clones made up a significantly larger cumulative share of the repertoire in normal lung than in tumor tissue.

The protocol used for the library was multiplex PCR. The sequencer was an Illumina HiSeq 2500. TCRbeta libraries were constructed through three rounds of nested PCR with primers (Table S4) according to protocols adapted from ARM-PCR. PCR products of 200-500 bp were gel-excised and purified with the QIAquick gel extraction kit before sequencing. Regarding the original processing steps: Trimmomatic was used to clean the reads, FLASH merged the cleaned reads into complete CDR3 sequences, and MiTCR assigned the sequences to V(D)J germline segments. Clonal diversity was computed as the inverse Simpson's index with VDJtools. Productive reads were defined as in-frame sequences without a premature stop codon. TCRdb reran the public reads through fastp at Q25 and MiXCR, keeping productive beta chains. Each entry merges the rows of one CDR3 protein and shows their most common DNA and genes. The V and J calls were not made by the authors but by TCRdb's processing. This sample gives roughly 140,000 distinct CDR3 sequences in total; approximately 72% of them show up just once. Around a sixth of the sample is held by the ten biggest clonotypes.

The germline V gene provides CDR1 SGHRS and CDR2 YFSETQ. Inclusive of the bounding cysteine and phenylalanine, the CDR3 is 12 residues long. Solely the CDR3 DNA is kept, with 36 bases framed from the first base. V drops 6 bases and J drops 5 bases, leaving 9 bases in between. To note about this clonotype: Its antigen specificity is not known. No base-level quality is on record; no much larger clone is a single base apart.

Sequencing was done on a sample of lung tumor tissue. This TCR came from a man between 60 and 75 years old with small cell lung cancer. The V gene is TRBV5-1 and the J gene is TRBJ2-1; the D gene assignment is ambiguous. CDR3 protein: CASKLDHNEQFF. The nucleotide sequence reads TGCGCCAGCAAGTTGGACCACAATGAGCAGTTCTTC.